This section outlines one T cell receptor (beta chain) sequence together with its context. The V end lost 1 base, the J end lost 1 base, and 4 bases lay between the germline ends. The germline V gene encodes CDR1 SGHTA and CDR2 FQGTGA. This CDR3 spans 14 amino acids. The sample originates from a study of blood T cell repertoires in COVID-19. As for the study in general: Acute and convalescent COVID-19 samples came from the United States, Italy and Spain. The cDNA or gDNA used as material had been derived from T cells, B-cell-depleted T cells, or PBMCs.

Original data processing: Amplifying reference gene primers gave estimates of nucleated cell counts. TCRdb's table, derived via immunoSEQ multiplex PCR, lists solely in-frame clones and lacks some. V, J and clone size are taken as reported in that table, and D and trimming were inferred from the DNA itself. Of some 180,000 clones listed, approximately 88% were seen once; the top ten hold approximately 7%. Sequenced input: peripheral blood. This TCR was recovered from a man aged 35 to 55 with acute or convalescent COVID-19. The V gene is TRBV7-3, the J gene TRBJ2-2; the D is unclear. The CDR3 DNA sequence: TGTGCCAGCAGCTTAAGACAGAACACCGGGGAGCTGTTTTTT. It encodes CASSLRQNTGELFF.